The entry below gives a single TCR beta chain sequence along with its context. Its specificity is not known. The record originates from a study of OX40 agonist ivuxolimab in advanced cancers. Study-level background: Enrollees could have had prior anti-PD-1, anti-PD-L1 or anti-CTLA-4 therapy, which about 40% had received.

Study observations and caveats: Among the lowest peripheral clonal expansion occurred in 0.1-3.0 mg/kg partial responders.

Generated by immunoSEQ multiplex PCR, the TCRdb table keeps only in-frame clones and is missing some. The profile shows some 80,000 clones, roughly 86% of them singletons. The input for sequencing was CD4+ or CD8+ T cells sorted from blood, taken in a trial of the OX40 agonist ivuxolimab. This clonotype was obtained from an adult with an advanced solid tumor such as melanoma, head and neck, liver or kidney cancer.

The CDR3 sequence is CASSWGGQRANYGYTF. Written as DNA, the CDR3 is TGTGCCAGCAGCTGGGGAGGCCAGCGGGCTAACTATGGCTACACCTTC. The J gene is TRBJ1-2, the V gene TRBV11-2; D gene uncertain. Trimming took off 4 bases at V and 0 bases at J, with 15 bases between the two ends. This CDR3 is built from 16 residues. CDR1 is SGHAT, CDR2 FQNNGV, per germline.